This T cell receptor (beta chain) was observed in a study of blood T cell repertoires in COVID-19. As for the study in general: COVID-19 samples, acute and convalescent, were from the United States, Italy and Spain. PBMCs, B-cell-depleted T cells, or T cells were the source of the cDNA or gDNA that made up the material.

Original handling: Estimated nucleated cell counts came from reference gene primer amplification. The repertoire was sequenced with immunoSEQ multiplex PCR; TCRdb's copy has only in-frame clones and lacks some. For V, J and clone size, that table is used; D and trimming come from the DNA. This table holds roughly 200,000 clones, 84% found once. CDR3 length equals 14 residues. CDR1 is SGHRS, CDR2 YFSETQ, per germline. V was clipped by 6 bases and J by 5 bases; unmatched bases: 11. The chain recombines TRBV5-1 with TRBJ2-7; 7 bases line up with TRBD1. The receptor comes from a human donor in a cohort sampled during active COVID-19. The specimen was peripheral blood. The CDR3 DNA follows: TGCGCCAGCAAAACGACAGGGTCTCACAACGAGCAGTACTTC. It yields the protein CASKTTGSHNEQYF. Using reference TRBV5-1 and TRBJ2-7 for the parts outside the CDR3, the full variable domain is KAGVTQTPRYLIKTRGQQVTLSCSPISGHRSVSWYQQTPGQGLQFLFEYFSETQRNKGNFPGRFSGRQFSNSRSEMNVSTLELGDSALYLCASKTTGSHNEQYFGPGTRLTVT.